The entry that follows covers one T cell receptor (beta chain) sequence. The method was immunoSEQ multiplex PCR; TCRdb's version includes in-frame clones alone and lacks a portion of them. The sample has fewer than 250,000 clones, about nine tenths seen once. This sample stems from a study of control samples from healthy donors and cancer patients. The TCR originated in a man under 40 in good health. Material for sequencing was blood.

CDR3 sequence: CASSLRGMNTEAFF. The CDR3 DNA sequence: TGTGCCAGCAGCTTGAGGGGAATGAACACTGAAGCTTTCTTT. The chain uses TRBV7-3 and TRBJ1-1; tentatively, D is TRBD1 (5 bases). CDR1 is SGHTA, CDR2 FQGTGA, per germline. The V end lost 3 bases, the J end lost 0 bases, and 8 bases lay between the germline ends. The CDR3 length is 14 residues.